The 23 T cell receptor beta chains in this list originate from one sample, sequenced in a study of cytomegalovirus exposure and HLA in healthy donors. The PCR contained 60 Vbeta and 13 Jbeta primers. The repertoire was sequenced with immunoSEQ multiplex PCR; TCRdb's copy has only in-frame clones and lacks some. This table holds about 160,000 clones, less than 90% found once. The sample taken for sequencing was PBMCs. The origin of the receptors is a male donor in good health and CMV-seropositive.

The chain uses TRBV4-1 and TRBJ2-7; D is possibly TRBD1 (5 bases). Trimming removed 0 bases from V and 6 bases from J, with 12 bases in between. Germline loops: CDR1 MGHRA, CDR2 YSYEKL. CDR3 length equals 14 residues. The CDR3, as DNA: TGCGCCAGCAGCCAAGACTCAGGGAACCTCGAGCAGTACTTC. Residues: CASSQDSGNLEQYF.

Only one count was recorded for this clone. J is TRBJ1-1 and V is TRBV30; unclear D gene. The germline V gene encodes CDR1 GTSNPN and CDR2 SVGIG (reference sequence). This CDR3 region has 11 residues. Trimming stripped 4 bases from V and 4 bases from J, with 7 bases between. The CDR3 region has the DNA TGTGCCTGGATTGGAGGCACTGAAGCTTTCTTT. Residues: CAWIGGTEAFF.

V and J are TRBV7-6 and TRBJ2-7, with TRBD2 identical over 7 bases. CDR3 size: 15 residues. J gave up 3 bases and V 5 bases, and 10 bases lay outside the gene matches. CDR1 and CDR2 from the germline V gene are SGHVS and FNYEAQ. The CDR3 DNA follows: TGTGCCAGCAGCCCGGGGCTAGCGGACTACTACGAGCAGTACTTC. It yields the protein CASSPGLADYYEQYF.

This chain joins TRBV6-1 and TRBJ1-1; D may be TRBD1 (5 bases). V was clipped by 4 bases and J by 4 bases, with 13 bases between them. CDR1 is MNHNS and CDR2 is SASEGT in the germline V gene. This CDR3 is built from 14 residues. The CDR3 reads CASSVQGRGTEAFF. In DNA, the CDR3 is TGTGCCAGCAGTGTGCAGGGTAGAGGCACTGAAGCTTTCTTT.

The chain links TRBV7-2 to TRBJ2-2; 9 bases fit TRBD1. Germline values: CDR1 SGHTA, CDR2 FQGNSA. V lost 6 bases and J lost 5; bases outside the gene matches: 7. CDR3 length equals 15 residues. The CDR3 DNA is TGTGCCAGCAGTTCCGGGACAGGGCCTACCGGGGAGCTGTTTTTT. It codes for CASSSGTGPTGELFF.

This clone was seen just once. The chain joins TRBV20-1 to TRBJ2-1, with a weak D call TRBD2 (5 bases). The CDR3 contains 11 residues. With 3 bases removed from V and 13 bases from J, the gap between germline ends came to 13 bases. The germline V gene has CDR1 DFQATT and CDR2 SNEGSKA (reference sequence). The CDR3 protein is CSARGGGPQFF. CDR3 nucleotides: TGCAGTGCTAGGGGCGGCGGGCCCCAGTTCTTC.

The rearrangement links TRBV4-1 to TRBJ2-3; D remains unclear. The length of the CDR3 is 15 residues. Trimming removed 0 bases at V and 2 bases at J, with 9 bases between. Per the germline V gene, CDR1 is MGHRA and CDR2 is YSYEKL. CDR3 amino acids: CASSQDRRPTDTQYF. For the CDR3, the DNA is TGCGCCAGCAGCCAAGATCGGAGACCCACAGATACGCAGTATTTT.

The DNA for the CDR3 is TGTGCCAGCAGTGACTTGGGAGGGCCCCCAGATACGCAGTATTTT. Protein product: CASSDLGGPPDTQYF. The chain couples TRBV6-4 to TRBJ2-3; 7 nucleotides line up with TRBD2. Germline CDR1 reads MRHNA; CDR2 reads SNTAGT. V shed 1 base and J 4 bases; nucleotides not matched to a gene: 5. CDR3 length: 15 amino acids.

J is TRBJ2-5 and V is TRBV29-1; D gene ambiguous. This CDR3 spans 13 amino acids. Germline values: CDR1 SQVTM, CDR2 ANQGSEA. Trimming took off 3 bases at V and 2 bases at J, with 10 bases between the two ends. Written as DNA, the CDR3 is TGCAGCGTTGACCTAACCATTCAAGAGACCCAGTACTTC. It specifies CSVDLTIQETQYF.

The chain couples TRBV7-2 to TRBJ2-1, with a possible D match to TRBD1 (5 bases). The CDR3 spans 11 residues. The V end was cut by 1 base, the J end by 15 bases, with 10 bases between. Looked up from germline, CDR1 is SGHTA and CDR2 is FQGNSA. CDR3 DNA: TGTGCCAGCAGCTTAGGGGCAGGGTGGTTCTTC. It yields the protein CASSLGAGWFF.

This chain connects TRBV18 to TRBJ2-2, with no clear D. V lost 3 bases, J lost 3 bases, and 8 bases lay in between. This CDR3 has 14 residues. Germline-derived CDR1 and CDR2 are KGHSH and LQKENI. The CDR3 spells CASSPLEYTGELFF. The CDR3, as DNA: TGTGCCAGCTCACCTTTAGAATACACCGGGGAGCTGTTTTTT.

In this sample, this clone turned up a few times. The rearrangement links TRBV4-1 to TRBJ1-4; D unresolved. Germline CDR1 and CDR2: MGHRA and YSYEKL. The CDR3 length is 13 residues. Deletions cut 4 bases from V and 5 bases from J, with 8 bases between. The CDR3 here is CASSPTSNEKLFF. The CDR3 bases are TGCGCCAGCAGCCCCACATCGAATGAAAAACTGTTTTTT.

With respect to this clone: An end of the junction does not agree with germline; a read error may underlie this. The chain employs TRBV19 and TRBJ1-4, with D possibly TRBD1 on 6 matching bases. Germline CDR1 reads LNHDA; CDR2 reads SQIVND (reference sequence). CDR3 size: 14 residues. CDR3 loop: CASSPGGPNEKLFF. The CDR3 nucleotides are TGTGCCAGTAGTCCCGGGGGGCCTAACGAAAAACTGTTTTTT.

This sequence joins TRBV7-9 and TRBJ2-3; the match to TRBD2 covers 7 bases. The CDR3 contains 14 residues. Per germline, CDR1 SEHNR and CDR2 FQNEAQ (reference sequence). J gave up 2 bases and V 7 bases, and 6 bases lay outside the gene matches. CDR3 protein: CASTSGLDTDTQYF. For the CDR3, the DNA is TGTGCCAGCACTAGCGGACTTGACACAGATACGCAGTATTTT. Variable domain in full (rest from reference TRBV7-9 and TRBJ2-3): DTGVSQNPRHKITKRGQNVTFRCDPISEHNRLYWYRQTLGQGPEFLTYFQNEAQLEKSRLLSDRFSAERPKGSFSTLEIQRTEQGDSAMYLCASTSGLDTDTQYFGPGTRLTVL.

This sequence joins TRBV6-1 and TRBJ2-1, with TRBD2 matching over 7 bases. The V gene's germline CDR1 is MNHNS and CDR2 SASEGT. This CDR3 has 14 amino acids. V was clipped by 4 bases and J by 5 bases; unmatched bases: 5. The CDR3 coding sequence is TGTGCCAGCAGTGTTTGGGGGGGGAACAATGAGCAGTTCTTC. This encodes CASSVWGGNNEQFF.

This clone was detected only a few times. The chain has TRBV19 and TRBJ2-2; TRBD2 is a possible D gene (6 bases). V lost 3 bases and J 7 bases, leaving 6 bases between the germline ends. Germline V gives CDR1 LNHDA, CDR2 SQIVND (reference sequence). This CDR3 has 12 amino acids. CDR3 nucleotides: TGTGCCAGTAGTATCGGGGGCGGGGAGCTGTTTTTT. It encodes CASSIGGGELFF.

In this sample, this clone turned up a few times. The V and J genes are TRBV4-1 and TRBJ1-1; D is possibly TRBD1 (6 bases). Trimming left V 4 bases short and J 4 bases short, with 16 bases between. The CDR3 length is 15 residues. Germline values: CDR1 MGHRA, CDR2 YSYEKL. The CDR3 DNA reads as TGCGCCAGCAGCCTGGGGGCATTCACGGGCACTGAAGCTTTCTTT. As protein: CASSLGAFTGTEAFF.

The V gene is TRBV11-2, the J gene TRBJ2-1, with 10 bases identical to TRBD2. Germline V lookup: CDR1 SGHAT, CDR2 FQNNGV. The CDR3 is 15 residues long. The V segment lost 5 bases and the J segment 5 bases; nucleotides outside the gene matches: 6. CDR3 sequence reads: CASSLLAGADNEQFF. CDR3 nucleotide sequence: TGTGCCAGCAGCCTCCTAGCGGGAGCGGACAATGAGCAGTTCTTC.

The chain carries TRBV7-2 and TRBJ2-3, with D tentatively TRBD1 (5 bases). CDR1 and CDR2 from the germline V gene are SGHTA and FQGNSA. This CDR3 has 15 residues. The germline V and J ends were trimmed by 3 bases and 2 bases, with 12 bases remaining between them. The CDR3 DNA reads TGTGCCAGCAGCTTGGGGCAGGTTCTCACAGATACGCAGTATTTT. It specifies CASSLGQVLTDTQYF.

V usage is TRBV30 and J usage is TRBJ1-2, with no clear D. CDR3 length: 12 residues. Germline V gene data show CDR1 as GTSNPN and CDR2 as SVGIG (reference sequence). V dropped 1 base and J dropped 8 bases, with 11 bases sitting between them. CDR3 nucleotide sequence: TGTGCCTGGAGTGCCCGGAAGAGGGGCTACACCTTC. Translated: CAWSARKRGYTF.

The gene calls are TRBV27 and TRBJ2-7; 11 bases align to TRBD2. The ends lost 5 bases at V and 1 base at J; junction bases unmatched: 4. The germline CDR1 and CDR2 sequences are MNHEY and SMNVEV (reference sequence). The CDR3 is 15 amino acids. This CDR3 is CASSPRLAGSYEQYF. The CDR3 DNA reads TGTGCCAGCAGTCCCCGACTAGCGGGATCCTACGAGCAGTACTTC.

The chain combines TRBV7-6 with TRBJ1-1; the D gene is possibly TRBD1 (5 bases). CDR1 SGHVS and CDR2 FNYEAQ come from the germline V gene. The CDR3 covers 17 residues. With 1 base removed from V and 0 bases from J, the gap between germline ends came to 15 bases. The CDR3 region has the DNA TGTGCCAGCAGCTTAGTTAGCATTCGGACATTGAACACTGAAGCTTTCTTT. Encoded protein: CASSLVSIRTLNTEAFF.

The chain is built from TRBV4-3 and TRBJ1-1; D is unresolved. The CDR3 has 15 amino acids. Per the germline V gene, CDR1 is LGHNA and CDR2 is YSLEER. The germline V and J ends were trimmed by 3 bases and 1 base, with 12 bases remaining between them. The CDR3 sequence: CASSQGGNRNTEAFF. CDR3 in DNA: TGCGCCAGCAGCCAGGGTGGAAACAGGAACACTGAAGCTTTCTTT.